This TCR beta chain originates from a study of cytomegalovirus exposure and HLA in healthy donors (dated by TCRdb to the late 2010s). In terms of the full investigation: The 666 repertoires of the first cohort and the 95 to 150 validation repertoires were produced on the same platform, according to a later analysis. The study aimed to test whether cataloging public T cell receptors could reveal signatures of past pathogen exposure. To predict cytomegalovirus infection status, the study combined high-throughput TCR immunosequencing, statistical association of individual TCRs with disease status, and machine learning. Along with the roughly 670-subject first cohort, a separate validation cohort of over a hundred different subjects was used. Results the study describes overall, beyond this receptor: The classifier was reported to diagnose cytomegalovirus status with high specificity and sensitivity in both the original cohort and the validation cohort. In the study, 150 to 200 TCR beta chains were listed as associated with cytomegalovirus. All 120 or so repertoires were used to score co-occurrence in the validation cohort in a later analysis, because that analysis had no HLA typing for the cohort. A few of the identified cytomegalovirus-associated TCR beta chains were confirmed in vitro to be specific for cytomegalovirus antigens. It was suggested by the authors that the approach could potentially be generalized to other disease states and immunological phenotypes. Subsequent analysis determined that TCRs grouped into clusters in the first cohort also showed a tendency toward co-occurrence across the 130 or so validation repertoires, and 90% to 95% of cluster scores exceeded 0. Most TCR sequences were seen in very few donors, while some public TCRs were found in many individuals.

The CDR3 covers 13 residues, taking in both the cysteine and the phenylalanine. Only CDR3 DNA is held: 39 bases, read in frame from base 1. Trimming takes 5 bases from V and 4 bases from J, and the germline ends sit 11 bases apart. The germline V gene supplies CDR1 MNHEY and CDR2 SVGAGI. The library was made by the immunoSEQ multiplex PCR assay. On the study's bioinformatics: A statistical classification framework was built to diagnose cytomegalovirus status from the catalog of TCR beta chain sequences. Drawn from immuneACCESS, this table holds only the in-frame rearrangements with V and J called that TCRdb kept. Clones are partly lost; checked studies trace under half to an unresolved V gene and leave the rest unexplained. V, J and clone size were drawn from that table, and D and trimming were deduced from the DNA. The sample records hundreds of thousands of clones, 86% of which are singletons. The ten largest clones represent around 0.8% of the sample.

The donors belonged to the validation cohort of over a hundred subjects, which was separate from the roughly 680-subject first cohort. As to this clone: The antigen it binds to is not known. There are no base qualities to consult, and no much larger clone falls within one base.

The sequencing input was PBMCs. The TCR originated in a young woman in good health and CMV-seronegative. Recombination linked TRBV6-5 to TRBJ2-5; 6 matching bases give a weak D call of TRBD2. The nucleotide sequence is TGTGCCAGCAGTCGACTAGTTGGAGAGACCCAGTACTTC. This encodes CASSRLVGETQYF.